These 10 T cell receptor beta chains originate from one sample sequenced in a study of blood T cell repertoires in COVID-19. TCRdb keeps only in-frame clones here, not all; method: immunoSEQ multiplex PCR. The sample yields a few hundred thousand clones, 80% to 90% seen once. The sequenced sample consisted of peripheral blood. These receptors were obtained from a woman in her forties or fifties with acute or convalescent COVID-19.

The rearrangement links TRBV2 to TRBJ2-7, with D perhaps TRBD2 (10 bases). The V end lost 7 bases, the J end lost 3 bases, and 31 bases lay between the germline ends. The germline V gene encodes CDR1 SNHLY and CDR2 FYNNEI. This CDR3 has 19 residues. The chain's CDR3 is CASILRDRVGAGGFYEQYF. The CDR3 DNA is TGTGCCAGCATCCTCCGGGACAGGGTCGGAGCGGGAGGGTTCTACGAGCAGTACTTC.

The rearrangement uses TRBV18 and TRBJ1-3; weak D call: TRBD1 (6 bases). The CDR3 covers 16 residues. Trimming pared 0 bases from V and 3 bases from J, leaving 12 bases between. CDR1 KGHSH and CDR2 LQKENI come from the germline V gene. The CDR3: CASSPPGRGVGNTIYF. DNA of the CDR3: TGTGCCAGCTCACCACCCGGCAGGGGAGTTGGAAACACCATATATTTT.

The chain uses TRBV30 and TRBJ2-1; TRBD2 matches at 9 bases. CDR1 GTSNPN and CDR2 SVGIG come from the germline V gene (reference sequence). This CDR3 contains 13 residues. Trimming took 3 bases from V and 9 from J; bases not matched to a gene: 6. This chain's CDR3 is CAWSRGLASEQFF. The CDR3, as DNA: TGTGCCTGGAGCCGAGGACTAGCGAGTGAGCAGTTCTTC.

Concerning this clone itself: Additional DNA sequences in this sample encode the identical CDR3. The chain carries TRBV7-2 and TRBJ2-7, with TRBD1 matching over 7 bases. This CDR3 contains 13 residues. V lost 5 bases to trimming and J lost 7 bases; unmatched junction nucleotides: 8. Per the germline V gene, CDR1 is SGHTA and CDR2 is FQGNSA. The CDR3 loop reads CASSRPPGGEQYF. The CDR3 nucleotides read TGTGCCAGCAGCCGACCCCCAGGGGGAGAGCAGTACTTC.

The chain combines TRBV10-3 with TRBJ2-3; TRBD2 matches 12 bases. With 6 bases clipped from V and 4 bases from J, the junction kept 11 bases outside the gene matches. Germline V gene sequence: CDR1 ENHRY, CDR2 SYGVKD. The CDR3 length is 17 residues. The CDR3 DNA reads as TGTGCCATCAGGAGCCCCCGGACTAGCGGGACGGCAGATACGCAGTATTTT. Encoded protein: CAIRSPRTSGTADTQYF.

V is TRBV28 and J is TRBJ2-3; TRBD2 agrees at 8 bases. The CDR3 length is 15 residues. V shed 3 bases, J shed 5 bases, and the junction held 7 bases outside the gene matches. The V gene's germline CDR1 is MDHEN and CDR2 SYDVKM. The CDR3 loop is CASSFIGLARDTQYF. CDR3 DNA sequence: TGTGCCAGCAGTTTTATCGGACTAGCCAGAGATACGCAGTATTTT.

The chain recombines TRBV6-1 with TRBJ2-2, with D possibly being TRBD1 (6 bases). Germline-derived CDR1 and CDR2 are MNHNS and SASEGT. Trimming took off 5 bases at V and 5 bases at J, with 9 bases between the two ends. The CDR3 runs to 13 residues. The CDR3: CASSSTGTGELFF. DNA for the CDR3: TGTGCCAGCAGTTCAACAGGGACCGGGGAGCTGTTTTTT.

This clone turned up a few times. The V call is TRBV10-3, the J call TRBJ1-3; 7 positions match TRBD1. The germline gives CDR1 ENHRY, CDR2 SYGVKD. The V segment lost 6 bases and the J segment 1 base; nucleotides outside the gene matches: 3. This CDR3 is 14 amino acids long. CDR3 sequence: CAIRETGSGNTIYF. As DNA, the CDR3 is TGTGCCATCAGGGAGACAGGGTCTGGAAACACCATATATTTT.

The V and J genes are TRBV27 and TRBJ1-1, with D unclear. From germline, CDR1 is MNHEY and CDR2 SMNVEV (reference sequence). Trimming shortened V by 3 bases and J by 0 bases, and 11 bases separated the two germline ends. The CDR3 totals 15 residues. CDR3 amino acids: CASSFYRPLNTEAFF. DNA of the CDR3: TGTGCCAGCAGTTTCTACAGACCCTTGAACACTGAAGCTTTCTTT.

The chain recombines TRBV6-6 with TRBJ1-5; a weak D match, TRBD1 (6 bases). The CDR3 covers 13 residues. CDR1 and CDR2 from the germline V gene are MNHNY and SVGAGI (reference sequence). Trimming took off 7 bases at V and 6 bases at J, with 13 bases between the two ends. The CDR3 loop is CASNQGLGQPQHF. The CDR3 nucleotides read TGTGCCAGCAACCAGGGGCTCGGTCAGCCCCAGCATTTT.